A selection of T cell receptor beta chains follows, all from one sample in a study of T cell changes during pregnancy in multiple sclerosis. Libraries were prepared by immunoSEQ multiplex PCR; TCRdb keeps only in-frame clonotypes and omits some of them. In the table there are tens of thousands of clones, around 94% of which are singletons. The sequences come from peripheral blood, collected in the third trimester of pregnancy. The receptors were gathered from a female donor with multiple sclerosis, enrolled in a pregnancy study. Each CDR3 is given with its conserved first and last residue. A D gene is named only where the DNA matches it firmly. Some rows mark clone size as missing; the rest say once, few, many or name a class of expanded clone.

TRBV29-1,TRBD2,TRBJ2-1,-,CSIREGLYNEQFF
TRBV29-1,-,TRBJ1-4,once,CSVTFDRLNEKLFF
TRBV5-1,-,TRBJ2-2,few,CASSLQDTGELFF
TRBV5-6,TRBD1,TRBJ1-2,-,CASSPGQGGANYGYTF
TRBV5-1,-,TRBJ2-3,-,CASSLGRSTDTQYF
TRBV7-2,-,TRBJ2-1,few,CASSFSDRFNEQFF
TRBV13,-,TRBJ2-7,-,CASSLGPTYEQYF
TRBV19,TRBD1,TRBJ1-5,once,CASSLDRGNQPQHF
TRBV30,-,TRBJ2-3,-,CAWAYGQAPTDTQYF
TRBV15,TRBD2,TRBJ2-5,-,CATSRRGEGPVETQYF
TRBV7-9,-,TRBJ1-1,-,CASSLFVGLGQSNTEAFF
TRBV18,TRBD1,TRBJ1-5,-,CASSPRQGAVGQPQHF
TRBV10-3,TRBD1,TRBJ2-3,-,CATGATGDTQYF
TRBV11-3,-,TRBJ1-1,-,CASSLNEGTEAFF
TRBV5-1,TRBD1,TRBJ1-1,-,CASSRFGTGNTEAFF
TRBV13,-,TRBJ1-4,-,CASSLRHRNEKLFF
TRBV9,-,TRBJ1-5,-,CASSVGGRRPQHF
TRBV28,TRBD1,TRBJ1-2,-,CASTMRQGVYGYTF
TRBV5-4,-,TRBJ2-5,-,CASSSRERETQYF
TRBV29-1,TRBD1,TRBJ1-1,-,CSVEAGGNTEAFF
TRBV7-2,-,TRBJ2-7,-,CASSLEAGRTYEQYF
TRBV28,-,TRBJ1-2,-,CASRLAGRAYGYTF
TRBV27,-,TRBJ2-1,few,CASSTPLRYNEQFF
TRBV4-1,TRBD1,TRBJ2-7,-,CASSQDPGTGGTQYF
TRBV6-6,-,TRBJ1-3,-,CASSGGGRNTIYF
TRBV6-1,TRBD1,TRBJ2-7,-,CASSEGTGGYEQYF
TRBV28,-,TRBJ2-7,-,CASSTPNSDEQYF
TRBV9,-,TRBJ1-2,once,CASSVGGLSYGYTF
TRBV6-1,TRBD1,TRBJ1-1,-,CASSTGESTEAFF
TRBV5-1,-,TRBJ1-3,-,CASSMSSGNTIYF
TRBV5-4,TRBD2,TRBJ2-4,-,CASSFSGRASKNIQYF
TRBV9,-,TRBJ1-1,-,CASSVGAGVVGTEAFF
TRBV27,-,TRBJ2-7,-,CASSFAPGSSYEQYF
TRBV29-1,TRBD1,TRBJ2-7,-,CSVAQGAGSYEQYF
TRBV6-1,TRBD2,TRBJ2-4,once,CASSALAAINKAKNIQYF
TRBV5-1,TRBD1,TRBJ1-2,once,CASSLGPVTGTGVYGYTF
TRBV30,-,TRBJ1-4,-,CAWSVGGDGEKLFF
TRBV19,TRBD1,TRBJ2-3,-,CASRDRGSYTDTQYF
TRBV27,TRBD1,TRBJ1-2,-,CASSPGTGFGYTF
TRBV19,TRBD1,TRBJ2-7,-,CASNPGQGKLGHEQYF
TRBV5-1,TRBD1,TRBJ2-5,-,CASSLGWGQGVRETQYF
TRBV19,TRBD1,TRBJ2-5,-,CASSMGQGWETQYF
TRBV7-3,TRBD1,TRBJ1-1,-,CASSPGQGATEAFF
TRBV14,TRBD2,TRBJ2-5,-,CASSGVAGVGTQYF
TRBV7-2,-,TRBJ2-7,once,CASSRRQPQDEQYF
TRBV27,-,TRBJ2-2,-,CASSFRVANTGELFF
TRBV18,-,TRBJ2-3,-,CASSPSGRGPTDTQYF
TRBV5-6,TRBD1,TRBJ2-7,-,CASSRGQYYEQYF
TRBV2,-,TRBJ1-5,-,CASSEAYSNQPQHF
TRBV6-1,-,TRBJ1-2,-,CASSGPDRRFYGYTF
TRBV7-9,-,TRBJ2-7,-,CASSLGTQSNEQYF
TRBV4-1,TRBD1,TRBJ2-2,-,CASSQSNPHRGDGELFF
TRBV19,TRBD2,TRBJ2-3,-,CASSILGLASTDTQYF
TRBV4-3,-,TRBJ1-2,once,CASSQEERTILGYTF
TRBV5-1,-,TRBJ1-1,-,CASSLEVGATEAFF